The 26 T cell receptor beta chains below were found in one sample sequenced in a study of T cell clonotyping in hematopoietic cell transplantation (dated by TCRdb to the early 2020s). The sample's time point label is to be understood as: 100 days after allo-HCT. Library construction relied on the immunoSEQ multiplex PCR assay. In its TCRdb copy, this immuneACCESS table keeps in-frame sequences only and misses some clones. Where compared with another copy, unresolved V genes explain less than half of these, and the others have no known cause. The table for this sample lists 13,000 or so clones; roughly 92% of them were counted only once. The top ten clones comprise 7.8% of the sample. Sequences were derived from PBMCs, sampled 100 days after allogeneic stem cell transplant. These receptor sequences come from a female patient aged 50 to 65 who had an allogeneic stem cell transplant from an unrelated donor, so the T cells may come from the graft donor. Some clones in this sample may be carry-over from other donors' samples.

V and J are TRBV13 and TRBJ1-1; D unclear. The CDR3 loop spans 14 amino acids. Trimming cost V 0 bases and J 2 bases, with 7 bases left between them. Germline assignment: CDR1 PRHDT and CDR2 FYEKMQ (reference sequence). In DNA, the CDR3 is TGTGCCAGCAGCTTAGGGCAGGCTAACACTGAAGCTTTCTTT. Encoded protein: CASSLGQANTEAFF.

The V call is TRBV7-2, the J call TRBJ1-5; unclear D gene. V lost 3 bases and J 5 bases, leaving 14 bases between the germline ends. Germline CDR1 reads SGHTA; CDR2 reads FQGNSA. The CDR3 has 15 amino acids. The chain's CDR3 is CASSLGSGPYQPQHF. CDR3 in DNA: TGTGCCAGCAGCTTGGGTAGCGGACCTTATCAGCCCCAGCATTTT.

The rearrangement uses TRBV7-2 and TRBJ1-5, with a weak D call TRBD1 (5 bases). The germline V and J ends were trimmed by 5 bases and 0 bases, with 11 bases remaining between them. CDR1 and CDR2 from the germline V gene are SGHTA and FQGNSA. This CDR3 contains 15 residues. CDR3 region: CASSPEGYSNQPQHF. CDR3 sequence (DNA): TGTGCCAGCAGCCCAGAGGGGTATAGCAATCAGCCCCAGCATTTT.

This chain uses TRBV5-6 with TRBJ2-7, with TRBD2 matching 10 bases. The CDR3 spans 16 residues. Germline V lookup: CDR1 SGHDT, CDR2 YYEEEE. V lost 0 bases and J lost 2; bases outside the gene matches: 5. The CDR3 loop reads CASSLDLAGATYEQYF. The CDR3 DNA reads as TGTGCCAGCAGCTTGGATCTAGCGGGAGCCACCTACGAGCAGTACTTC.

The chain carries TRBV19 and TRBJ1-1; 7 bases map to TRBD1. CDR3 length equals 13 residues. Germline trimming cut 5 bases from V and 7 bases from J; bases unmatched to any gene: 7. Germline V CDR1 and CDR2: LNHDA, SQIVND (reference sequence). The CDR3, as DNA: TGTGCCAGTAGTGCAATCCGGGACAGTGAAGCTTTCTTT. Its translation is CASSAIRDSEAFF.

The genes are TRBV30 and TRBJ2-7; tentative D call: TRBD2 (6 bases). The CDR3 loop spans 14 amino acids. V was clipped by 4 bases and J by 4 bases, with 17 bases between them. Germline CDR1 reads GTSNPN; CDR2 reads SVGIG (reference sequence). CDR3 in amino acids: CAWMKGGRRYEQYF. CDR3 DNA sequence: TGTGCCTGGATGAAGGGAGGCCGACGTTACGAGCAGTACTTC. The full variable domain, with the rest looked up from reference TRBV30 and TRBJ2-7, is SQTIHQWPATLVQPVGSPLSLECTVEGTSNPNLYWYRQAAGRGLQLLFYSVGIGQISSEVPQNLSASRPQDRQFILSSKKLLLSDSGFYLCAWMKGGRRYEQYFGPGTRLTVT.

This CDR3 reads CAVQGPNYGYTF. The CDR3 region has the DNA TGTGCCGTACAGGGTCCTAACTATGGCTACACCTTC. The J gene is TRBJ1-2, the V gene TRBV10-3, with TRBD1 as a possible D gene (6 bases). The germline V gene has CDR1 ENHRY and CDR2 SYGVKD. V was clipped by 11 bases and J by 0 bases, with 10 bases between them. The CDR3 is 12 residues long.

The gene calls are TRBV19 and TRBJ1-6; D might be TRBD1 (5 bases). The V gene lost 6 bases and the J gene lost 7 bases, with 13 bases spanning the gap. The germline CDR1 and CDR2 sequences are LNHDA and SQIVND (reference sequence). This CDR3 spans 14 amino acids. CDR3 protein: CASSWDAANSPLHF. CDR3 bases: TGTGCCAGTAGCTGGGACGCTGCCAATTCACCCCTCCACTTT.

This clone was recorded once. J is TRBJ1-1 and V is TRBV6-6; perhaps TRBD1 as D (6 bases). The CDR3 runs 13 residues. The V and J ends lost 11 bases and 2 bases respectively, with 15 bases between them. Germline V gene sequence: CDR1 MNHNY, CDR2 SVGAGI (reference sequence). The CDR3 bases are TGTGCCGCGACAGGTGGTCGAAACACTGAAGCTTTCTTT. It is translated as CAATGGRNTEAFF.

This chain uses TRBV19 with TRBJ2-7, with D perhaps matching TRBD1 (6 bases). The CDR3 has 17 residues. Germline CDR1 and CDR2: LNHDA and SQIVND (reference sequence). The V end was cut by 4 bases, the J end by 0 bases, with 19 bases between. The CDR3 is CASSNRFQGTHSYEQYF. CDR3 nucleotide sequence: TGTGCCAGTAGTAATAGATTCCAGGGGACCCACTCCTACGAGCAGTACTTC. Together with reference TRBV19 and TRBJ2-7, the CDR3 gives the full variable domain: DGGITQSPKYLFRKEGQNVTLSCEQNLNHDAMYWYRQDPGQGLRLIYYSQIVNDFQKGDIAEGYSVSREKKESFPLTVTSAQKNPTAFYLCASSNRFQGTHSYEQYFGPGTRLTVT.

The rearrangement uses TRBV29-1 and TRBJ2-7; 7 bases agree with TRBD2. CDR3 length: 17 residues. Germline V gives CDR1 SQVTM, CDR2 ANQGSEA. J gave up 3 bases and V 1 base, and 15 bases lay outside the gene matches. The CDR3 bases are TGCAGCGTTGAAGCGACGCGGGCGGGGGTAGGAAACTACGAGCAGTACTTC. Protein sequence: CSVEATRAGVGNYEQYF.

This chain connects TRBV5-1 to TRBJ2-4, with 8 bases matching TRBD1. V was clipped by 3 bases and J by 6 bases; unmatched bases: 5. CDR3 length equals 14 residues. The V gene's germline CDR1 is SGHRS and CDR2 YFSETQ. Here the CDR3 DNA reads TGCGCCAGCAGCTCCGACAGGGGCGCAAACATTCAGTACTTC. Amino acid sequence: CASSSDRGANIQYF.

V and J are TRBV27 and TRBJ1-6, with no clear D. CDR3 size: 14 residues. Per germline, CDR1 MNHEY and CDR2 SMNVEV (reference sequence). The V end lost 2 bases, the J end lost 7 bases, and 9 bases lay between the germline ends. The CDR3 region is CASSLRAVNSPLHF. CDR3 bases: TGTGCCAGCAGTTTACGGGCAGTCAATTCACCCCTCCACTTT.

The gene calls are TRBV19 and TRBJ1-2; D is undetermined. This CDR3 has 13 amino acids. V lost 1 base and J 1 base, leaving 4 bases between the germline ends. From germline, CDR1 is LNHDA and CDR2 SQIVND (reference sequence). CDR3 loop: CASSIGVNYGYTF. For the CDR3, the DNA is TGTGCCAGTAGTATAGGAGTTAACTATGGCTACACCTTC.

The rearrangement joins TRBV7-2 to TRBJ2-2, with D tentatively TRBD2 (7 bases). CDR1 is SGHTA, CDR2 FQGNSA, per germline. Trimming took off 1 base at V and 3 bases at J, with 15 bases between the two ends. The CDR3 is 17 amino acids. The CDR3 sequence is CASSLEGGRRYTGELFF. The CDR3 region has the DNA TGTGCCAGCAGCTTAGAGGGGGGGCGTAGGTACACCGGGGAGCTGTTTTTT.

CDR3 bases: TGTGCCAGTAGTATAGGGCAGCCGAGCACTGAAGCTTTCTTT. This gives the protein CASSIGQPSTEAFF. This chain links TRBV19 with TRBJ1-1; no clear D. The V and J ends lost 1 base and 4 bases respectively, with 10 bases between them. The CDR3 loop spans 14 amino acids. Germline CDR1 is LNHDA and CDR2 is SQIVND (reference sequence).

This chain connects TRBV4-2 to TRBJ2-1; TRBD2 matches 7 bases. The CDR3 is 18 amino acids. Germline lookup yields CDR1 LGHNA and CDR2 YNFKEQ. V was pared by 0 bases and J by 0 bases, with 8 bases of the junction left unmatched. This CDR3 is CASSQDTTLATSYNEQFF. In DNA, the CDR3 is TGTGCCAGCAGCCAAGACACCACACTAGCGACCTCCTACAATGAGCAGTTCTTC.

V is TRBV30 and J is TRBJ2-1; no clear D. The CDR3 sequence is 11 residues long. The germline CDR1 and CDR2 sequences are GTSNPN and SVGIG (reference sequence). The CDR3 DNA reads TGTGCAAGACGGTCCTACAATGAGCAGTTCTTC. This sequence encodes CARRSYNEQFF.

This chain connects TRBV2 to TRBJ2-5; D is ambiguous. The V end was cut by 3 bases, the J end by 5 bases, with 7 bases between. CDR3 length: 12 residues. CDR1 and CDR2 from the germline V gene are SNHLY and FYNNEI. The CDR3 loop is CASSENGETQYF. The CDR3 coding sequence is TGTGCCAGCAGTGAGAATGGGGAGACCCAGTACTTC.

The CDR3 is CAISESGGGSQYF. DNA for the CDR3: TGTGCCATCAGTGAGTCCGGAGGAGGATCGCAGTATTTT. V usage is TRBV10-3 and J usage is TRBJ2-3; D is perhaps TRBD2 (5 bases). Trimming pared 0 bases from V and 10 bases from J, leaving 11 bases between. The CDR3 loop spans 13 amino acids. Germline lookup yields CDR1 ENHRY and CDR2 SYGVKD.

In DNA form, the CDR3 reads TGTGCCAGCAGCAAAACGGGCGGCTATATCGGTGGCTACACCTTC. Translated: CASSKTGGYIGGYTF. The V gene is TRBV6-5, the J gene TRBJ1-2, with D uncertain. Trimming shortened V by 6 bases and J by 7 bases, and 21 bases separated the two germline ends. Germline lookup yields CDR1 MNHEY and CDR2 SVGAGI. CDR3 size: 15 residues.

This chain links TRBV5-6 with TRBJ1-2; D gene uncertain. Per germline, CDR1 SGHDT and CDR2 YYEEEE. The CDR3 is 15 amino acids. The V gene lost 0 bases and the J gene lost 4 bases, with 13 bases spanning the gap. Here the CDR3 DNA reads TGTGCCAGCAGCTTGGTGGGCAGTATGGGCTATGGCTACACCTTC. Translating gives CASSLVGSMGYGYTF.

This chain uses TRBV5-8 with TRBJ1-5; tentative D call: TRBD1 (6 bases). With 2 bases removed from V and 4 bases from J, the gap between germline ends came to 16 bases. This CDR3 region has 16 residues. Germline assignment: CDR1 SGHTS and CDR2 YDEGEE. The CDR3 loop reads CASSFIGGGGNQPQHF. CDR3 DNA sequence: TGTGCCAGCAGCTTCATTGGAGGAGGGGGGAATCAGCCCCAGCATTTT.

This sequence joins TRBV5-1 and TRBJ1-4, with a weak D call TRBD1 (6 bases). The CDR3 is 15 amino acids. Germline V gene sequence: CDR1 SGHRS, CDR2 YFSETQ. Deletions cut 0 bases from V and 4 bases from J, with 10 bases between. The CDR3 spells CASSLGTALNEKLFF. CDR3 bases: TGCGCCAGCAGCTTGGGGACAGCCCTTAATGAAAAACTGTTTTTT.

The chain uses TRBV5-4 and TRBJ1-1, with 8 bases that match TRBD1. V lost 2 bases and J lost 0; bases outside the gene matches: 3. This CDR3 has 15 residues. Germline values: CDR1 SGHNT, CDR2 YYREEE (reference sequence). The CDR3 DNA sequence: TGTGCCAGCAGCTTCAGGGGGCGTCTGAACACTGAAGCTTTCTTT. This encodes CASSFRGRLNTEAFF.

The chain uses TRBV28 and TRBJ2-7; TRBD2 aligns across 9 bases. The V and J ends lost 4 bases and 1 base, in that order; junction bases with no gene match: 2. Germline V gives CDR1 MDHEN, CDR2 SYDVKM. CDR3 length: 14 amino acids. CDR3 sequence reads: CASSYSGSSYEQYF. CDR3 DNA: TGTGCCAGCAGTTATAGCGGGAGTTCCTACGAGCAGTACTTC.